The following is a TCR beta chain sequence with its context. The CDR3 totals 12 residues. CDR1 and CDR2 from the germline V gene are SNHLY and FYNNEI. V was trimmed by 3 bases and J by 11 bases, leaving 8 bases between them. This entry is derived from a study of blood T cell repertoires in COVID-19. About the study: Collection of acute and convalescent COVID-19 samples took place in the United States, Italy and Spain. Sample material is recorded as cDNA or gDNA derived from T cells, B-cell-depleted T cells, or PBMCs.

In the original processing: Counts of nucleated cells, estimated from reference gene primer amplification, were obtained. Method: immunoSEQ multiplex PCR; TCRdb's copy keeps in-frame clones and lacks some. From that table come the V and J calls and clone size; the DNA was used to work out D and trimming. Of 46,000 or so clones detected, 70% to 90% appear once; the ten largest clones hold over 10%. This TCR was sampled from a human donor in a cohort sampled during active COVID-19. V gene TRBV2 combines with J gene TRBJ1-6; D gene uncertain. Sample: peripheral blood. The CDR3 bases are TGTGCCAGCAGTGAGGTCGCGGCACCCCTCCACTTT. As protein: CASSEVAAPLHF.